This TCR beta chain was captured in a study of cytotoxic CD8 clonotypes in ibrutinib-treated CLL. Study-level findings and limits: Public clonotypes, found uncommonly, either contracted or stayed stable on treatment.

For TCR beta libraries, around 2 micrograms of genomic DNA were obtained from cryopreserved PBMCs. Germline CDR1 SNHLY, CDR2 FYNNEI. There are 11 residues in the CDR3. Trimming left V 5 bases short and J 6 bases short, with 8 bases between. Sequenced by immunoSEQ multiplex PCR; TCRdb stores in-frame clones only, minus some. This sample carries some 170,000 clones, 70% to 90% of them seen once, and the ten largest clones take 3% to 3.5%. This clone has only a few counts. The antigen is not known. The material sequenced was PBMCs, taken at disease progression, from a patient treated with ibrutinib. The chain uses TRBV2 and TRBJ2-7; D unresolved. The TCR originated in a human donor with chronic lymphocytic leukemia. The CDR3 DNA reads as TGTGCCAGCAGTTCGCCTTTCGAGCAGTACTTC. Amino acid sequence: CASSSPFEQYF.